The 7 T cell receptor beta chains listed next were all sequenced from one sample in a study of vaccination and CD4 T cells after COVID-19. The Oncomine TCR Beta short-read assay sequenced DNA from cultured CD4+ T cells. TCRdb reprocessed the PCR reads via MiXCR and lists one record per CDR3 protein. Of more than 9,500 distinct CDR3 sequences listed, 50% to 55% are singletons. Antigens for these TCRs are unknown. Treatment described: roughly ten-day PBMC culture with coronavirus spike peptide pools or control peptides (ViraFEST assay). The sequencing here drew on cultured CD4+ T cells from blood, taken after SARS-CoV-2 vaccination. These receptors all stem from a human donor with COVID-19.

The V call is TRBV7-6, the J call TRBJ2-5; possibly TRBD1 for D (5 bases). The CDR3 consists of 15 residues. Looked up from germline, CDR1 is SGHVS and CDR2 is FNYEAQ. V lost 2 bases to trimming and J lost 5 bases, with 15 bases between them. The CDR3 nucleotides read TGTGCCAGCAGCTTACTACCTCCCCCAGGGGAGACCCAGTACTTC. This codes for CASSLLPPPGETQYF.

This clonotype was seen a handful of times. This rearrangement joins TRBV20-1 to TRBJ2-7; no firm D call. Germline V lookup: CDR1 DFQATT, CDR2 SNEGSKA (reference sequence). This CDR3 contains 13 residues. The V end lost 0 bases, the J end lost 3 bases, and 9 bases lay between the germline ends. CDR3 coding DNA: TGCAGTGCTAGAGATTCTGGGAACTACGAGCAGTACTTC. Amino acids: CSARDSGNYEQYF.

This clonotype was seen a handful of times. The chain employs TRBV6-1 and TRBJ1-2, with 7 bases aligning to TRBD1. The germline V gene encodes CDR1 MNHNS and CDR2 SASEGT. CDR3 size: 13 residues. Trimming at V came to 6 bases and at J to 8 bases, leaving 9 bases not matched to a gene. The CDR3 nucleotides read TGTGCCAGCAGCCAGGGGGAGGGTGGGGGCTACACCTTC. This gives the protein CASSQGEGGGYTF.

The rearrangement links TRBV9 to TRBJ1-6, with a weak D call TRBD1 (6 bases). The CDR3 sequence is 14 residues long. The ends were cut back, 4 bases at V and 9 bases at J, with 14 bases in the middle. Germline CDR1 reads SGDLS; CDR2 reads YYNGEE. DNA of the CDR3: TGTGCCAGCAGCACCACAGGGAGCGGTTCACCCCTCCACTTT. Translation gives CASSTTGSGSPLHF.

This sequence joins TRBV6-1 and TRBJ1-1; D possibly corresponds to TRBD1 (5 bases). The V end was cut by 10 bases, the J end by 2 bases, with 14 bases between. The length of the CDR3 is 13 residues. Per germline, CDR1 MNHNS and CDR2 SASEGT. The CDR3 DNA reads TGTGCCACCAACGGGGGGAGAAACACTGAAGCTTTCTTT. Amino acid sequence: CATNGGRNTEAFF.

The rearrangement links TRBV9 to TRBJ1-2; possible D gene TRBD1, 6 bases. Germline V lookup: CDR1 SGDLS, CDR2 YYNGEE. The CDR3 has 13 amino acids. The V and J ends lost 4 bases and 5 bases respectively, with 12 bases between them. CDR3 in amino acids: CASSPTGQYGYTF. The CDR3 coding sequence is TGTGCCAGCAGCCCGACAGGACAGTATGGCTACACCTTC.

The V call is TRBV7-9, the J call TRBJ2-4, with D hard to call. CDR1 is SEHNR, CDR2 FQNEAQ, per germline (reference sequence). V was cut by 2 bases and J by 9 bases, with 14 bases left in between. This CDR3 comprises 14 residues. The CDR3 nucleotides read TGTGCCAGCAGCTTATTGGGCTCCCGTCCCATTCAGTACTTC. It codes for CASSLLGSRPIQYF.